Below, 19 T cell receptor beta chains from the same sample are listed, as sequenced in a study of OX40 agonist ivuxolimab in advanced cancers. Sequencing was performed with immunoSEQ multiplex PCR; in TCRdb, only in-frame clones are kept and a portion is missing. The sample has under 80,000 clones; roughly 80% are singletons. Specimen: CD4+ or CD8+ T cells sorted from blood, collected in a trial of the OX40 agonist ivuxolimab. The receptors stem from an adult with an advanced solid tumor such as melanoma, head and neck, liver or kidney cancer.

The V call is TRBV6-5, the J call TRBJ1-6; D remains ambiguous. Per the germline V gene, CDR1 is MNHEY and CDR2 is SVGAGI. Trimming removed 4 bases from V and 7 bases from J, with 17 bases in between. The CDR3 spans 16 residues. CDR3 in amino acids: CASSLNSGKRNSPLHF. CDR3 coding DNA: TGTGCCAGCAGTTTAAATTCCGGGAAGAGGAATTCACCCCTCCACTTT.

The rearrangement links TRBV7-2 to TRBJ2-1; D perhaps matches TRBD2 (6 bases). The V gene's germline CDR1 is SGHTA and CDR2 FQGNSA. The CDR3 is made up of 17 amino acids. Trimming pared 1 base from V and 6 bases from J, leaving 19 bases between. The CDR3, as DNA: TGTGCCAGCAGCTTAGAGCTGGGGACTCAACAGTTCAATGAGCAGTTCTTC. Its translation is CASSLELGTQQFNEQFF.

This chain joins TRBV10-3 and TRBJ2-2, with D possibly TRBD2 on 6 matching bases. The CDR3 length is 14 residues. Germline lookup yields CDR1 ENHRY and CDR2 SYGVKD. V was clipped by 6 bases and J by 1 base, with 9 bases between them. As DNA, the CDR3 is TGTGCCATCAGCGGCGGGGTGAACACCGGGGAGCTGTTTTTT. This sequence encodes CAISGGVNTGELFF.

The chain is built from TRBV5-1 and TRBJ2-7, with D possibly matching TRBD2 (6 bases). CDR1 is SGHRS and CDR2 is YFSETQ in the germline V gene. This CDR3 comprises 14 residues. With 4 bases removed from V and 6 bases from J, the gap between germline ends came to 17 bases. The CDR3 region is CASSLDGGALEQYF. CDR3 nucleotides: TGCGCCAGCAGCCTTGACGGCGGGGCTCTCGAGCAGTACTTC.

The CDR3 here is CASSDTDSPYEQYF. CDR3 bases: TGTGCCAGCAGCGACACAGACAGTCCCTACGAGCAGTACTTC. The rearrangement uses TRBV7-9 and TRBJ2-7, with D perhaps TRBD1 (5 bases). Germline CDR1 is SEHNR and CDR2 is FQNEAQ (reference sequence). V was cut by 5 bases and J by 2 bases, with 13 bases left in between. There are 14 residues in the CDR3.

CDR3 bases: TGTGCCAGCAGCAAAAAACTAGTCCCAGAGACCCAGTACTTC. It is translated as CASSKKLVPETQYF. V is TRBV21-1 and J is TRBJ2-5; the table's D call, TRBD2, has no DNA check behind it. TRBV21-1 is given as a pseudogene. The CDR3 extends over 14 amino acids.

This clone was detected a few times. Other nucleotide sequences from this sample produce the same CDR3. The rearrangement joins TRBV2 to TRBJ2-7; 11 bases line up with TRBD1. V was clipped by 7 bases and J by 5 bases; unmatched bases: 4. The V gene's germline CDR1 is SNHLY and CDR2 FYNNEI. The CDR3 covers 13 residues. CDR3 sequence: CASNGQGAHEQYF. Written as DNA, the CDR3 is TGTGCCAGCAACGGACAGGGGGCCCACGAGCAGTACTTC.

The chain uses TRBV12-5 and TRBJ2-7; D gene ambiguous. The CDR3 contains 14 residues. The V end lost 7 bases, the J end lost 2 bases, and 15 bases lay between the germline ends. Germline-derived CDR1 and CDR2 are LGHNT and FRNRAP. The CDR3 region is CASAASGVAYEQYF. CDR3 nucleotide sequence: TGTGCTAGTGCCGCCTCGGGTGTGGCCTACGAGCAGTACTTC.

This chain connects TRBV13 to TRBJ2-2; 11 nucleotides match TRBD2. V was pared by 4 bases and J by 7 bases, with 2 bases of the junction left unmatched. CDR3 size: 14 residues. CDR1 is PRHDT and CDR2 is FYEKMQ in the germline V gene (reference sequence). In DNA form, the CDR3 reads TGTGCCAGCAGCTCTAGCGGGGGGATCGGGGAGCTGTTTTTT. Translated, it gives CASSSSGGIGELFF.

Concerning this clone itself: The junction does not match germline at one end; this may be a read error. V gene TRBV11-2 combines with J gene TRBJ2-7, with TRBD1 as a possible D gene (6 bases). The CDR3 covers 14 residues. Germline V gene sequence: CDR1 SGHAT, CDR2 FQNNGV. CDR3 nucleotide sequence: TGTGCCAGCAGCTTCGGAACAGGGCCCTACGAACAGTACTTC. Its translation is CASSFGTGPYEQYF.

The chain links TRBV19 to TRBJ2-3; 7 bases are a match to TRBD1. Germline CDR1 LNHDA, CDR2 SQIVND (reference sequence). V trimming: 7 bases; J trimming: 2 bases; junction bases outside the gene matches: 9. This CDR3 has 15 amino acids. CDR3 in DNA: TGTGCCAGTATGGAAGGACAGGTGAACACAGATACGCAGTATTTT. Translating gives CASMEGQVNTDTQYF.

CDR3 region: CASRPGGPAYEQYF. CDR3 coding DNA: TGTGCCAGCAGACCCGGGGGCCCGGCCTACGAGCAGTACTTC. The V call is TRBV7-8, the J call TRBJ2-7; either TRBD1 or TRBD2 may fit D (6 bases each). The CDR3 covers 14 residues. Between the trimmed V and J ends, which lost 6 bases and 2 bases, there was a span of 14 bases. CDR1 and CDR2 (germline): SGHVS, FQNEAQ.

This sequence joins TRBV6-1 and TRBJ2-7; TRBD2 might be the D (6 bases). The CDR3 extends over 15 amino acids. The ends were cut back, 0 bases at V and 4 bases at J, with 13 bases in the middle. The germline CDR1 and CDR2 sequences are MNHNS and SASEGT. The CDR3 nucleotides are TGTGCCAGCAGTGAAGCGGCGGGGCCGGGATACGAGCAGTACTTC. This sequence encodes CASSEAAGPGYEQYF.

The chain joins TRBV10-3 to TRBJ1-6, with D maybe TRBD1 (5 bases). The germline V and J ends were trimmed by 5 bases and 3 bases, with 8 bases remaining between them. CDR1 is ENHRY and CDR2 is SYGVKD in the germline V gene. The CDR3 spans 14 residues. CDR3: CAISRDSYNSPLHF. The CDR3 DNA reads TGTGCCATCAGTAGAGACAGCTATAATTCACCCCTCCACTTT.

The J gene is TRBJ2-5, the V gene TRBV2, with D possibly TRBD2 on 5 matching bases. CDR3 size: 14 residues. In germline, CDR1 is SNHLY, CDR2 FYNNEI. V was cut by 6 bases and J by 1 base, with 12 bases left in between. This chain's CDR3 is CASRASPSQETQYF. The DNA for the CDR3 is TGTGCCAGCAGAGCTAGCCCAAGCCAAGAGACCCAGTACTTC.

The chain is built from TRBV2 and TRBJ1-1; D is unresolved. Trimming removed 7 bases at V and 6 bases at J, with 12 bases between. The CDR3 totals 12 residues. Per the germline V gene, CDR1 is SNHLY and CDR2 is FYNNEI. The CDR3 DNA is TGTGCCAGCACCCCGATGGGCTCTGAAGCTTTCTTT. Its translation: CASTPMGSEAFF. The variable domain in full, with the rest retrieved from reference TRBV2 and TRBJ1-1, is EPEVTQTPSHQVTQMGQEVILRCVPISNHLYFYWYRQILGQKVEFLVSFYNNEISEKSEIFDDQFSVERPDGSNFTLKIRSTKLEDSAMYFCASTPMGSEAFFGQGTRLTVV.

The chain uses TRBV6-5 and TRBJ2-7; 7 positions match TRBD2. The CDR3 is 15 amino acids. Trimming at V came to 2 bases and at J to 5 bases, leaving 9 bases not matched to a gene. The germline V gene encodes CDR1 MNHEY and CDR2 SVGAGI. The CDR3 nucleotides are TGTGCCAGCAGTTACACCGGGGCAGGGAGGGACGAGCAGTACTTC. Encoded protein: CASSYTGAGRDEQYF.

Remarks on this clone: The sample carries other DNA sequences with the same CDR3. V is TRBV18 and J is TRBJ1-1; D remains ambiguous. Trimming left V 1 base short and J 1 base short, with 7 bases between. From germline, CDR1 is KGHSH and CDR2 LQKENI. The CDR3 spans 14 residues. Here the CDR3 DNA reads TGTGCCAGCTCACCACGGCAAGAGAACACTGAAGCTTTCTTT. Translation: CASSPRQENTEAFF.

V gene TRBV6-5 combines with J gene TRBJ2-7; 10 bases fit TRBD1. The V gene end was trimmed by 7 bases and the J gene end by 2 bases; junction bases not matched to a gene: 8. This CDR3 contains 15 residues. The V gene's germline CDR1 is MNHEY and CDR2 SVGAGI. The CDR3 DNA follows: TGTGCCAGCACCAGAGGTGGGACAGGGGCCTACGAGCAGTACTTC. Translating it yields CASTRGGTGAYEQYF.